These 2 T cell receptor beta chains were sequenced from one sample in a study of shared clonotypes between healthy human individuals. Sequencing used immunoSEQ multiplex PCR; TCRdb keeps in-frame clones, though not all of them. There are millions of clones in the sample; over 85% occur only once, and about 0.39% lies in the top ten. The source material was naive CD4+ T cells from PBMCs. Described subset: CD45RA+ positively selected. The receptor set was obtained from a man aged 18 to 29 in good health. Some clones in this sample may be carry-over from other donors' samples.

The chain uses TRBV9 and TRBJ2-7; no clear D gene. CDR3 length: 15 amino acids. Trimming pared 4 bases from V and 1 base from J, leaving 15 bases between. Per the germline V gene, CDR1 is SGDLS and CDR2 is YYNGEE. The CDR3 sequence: CASSPRTERSYEQYF. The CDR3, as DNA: TGTGCCAGCAGCCCCAGGACGGAGCGATCCTACGAGCAGTACTTC. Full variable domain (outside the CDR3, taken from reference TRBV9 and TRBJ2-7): DSGVTQTPKHLITATGQRVTLRCSPRSGDLSVYWYQQSLDQGLQFLIQYYNGEERAKGNILERFSAQQFPDLHSELNLSSLELGDSALYFCASSPRTERSYEQYFGPGTRLTVT.

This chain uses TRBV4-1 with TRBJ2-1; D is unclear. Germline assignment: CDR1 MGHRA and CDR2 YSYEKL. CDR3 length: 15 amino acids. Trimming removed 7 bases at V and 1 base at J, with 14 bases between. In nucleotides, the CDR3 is TGCGCCAGCACCCAGGTCGCACTTTCCTACAATGAGCAGTTCTTC. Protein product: CASTQVALSYNEQFF.